Described below is a single TCR beta chain sequence and its context. PCR primers comprised 60 Vbeta and 13 Jbeta primers. Clones were sequenced by immunoSEQ multiplex PCR, and TCRdb holds only the in-frame ones, with some missing. Of hundreds of thousands of clones in the sample, approximately 84% were seen once. This sample is drawn from a study of cytomegalovirus exposure and HLA in healthy donors. CDR1 SGHRS and CDR2 YFSETQ come from the germline V gene. The V segment lost 4 bases and the J segment 4 bases; nucleotides outside the gene matches: 11. The CDR3 loop spans 16 amino acids. The sequence derives from a woman between 40 and 50 years old in good health and CMV-seronegative. This chain links TRBV5-1 with TRBJ2-5, with 9 positions matching TRBD2. The sequencing input was PBMCs. CDR3 bases: TGCGCCAGCAGCGGGAACCCTAGCGGGGTAGGAGAGACCCAGTACTTC. Its protein is CASSGNPSGVGETQYF.